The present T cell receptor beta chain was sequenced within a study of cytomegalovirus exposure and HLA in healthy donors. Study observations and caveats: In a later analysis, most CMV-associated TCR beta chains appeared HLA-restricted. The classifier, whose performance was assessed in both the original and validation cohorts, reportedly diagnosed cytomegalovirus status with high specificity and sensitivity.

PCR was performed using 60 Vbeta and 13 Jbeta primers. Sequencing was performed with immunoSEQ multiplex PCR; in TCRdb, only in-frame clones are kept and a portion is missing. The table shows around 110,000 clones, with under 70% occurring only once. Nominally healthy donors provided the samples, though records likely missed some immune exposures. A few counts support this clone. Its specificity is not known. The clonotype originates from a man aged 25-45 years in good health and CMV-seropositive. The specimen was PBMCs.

CDR3 loop: CASSLGANYGYTF. CDR3 nucleotide sequence: TGTGCCAGCAGTCTGGGAGCCAACTATGGCTACACCTTC. The rearrangement joins TRBV28 to TRBJ1-2; D call uncertain. Germline V gene sequence: CDR1 MDHEN, CDR2 SYDVKM. The CDR3 consists of 13 residues. V was pared by 5 bases and J by 2 bases, with 9 bases between.